The 28 T cell receptor beta chains listed next were all sequenced from one sample in a study of blood T cell repertoires in COVID-19. Profiled with immunoSEQ multiplex PCR; TCRdb holds only in-frame clones, not every one. The repertoire consists of over 35,000 clones, with over 75% occurring once and the leading ten covering around 2.4%. Sequences were obtained from peripheral blood. Source of these receptors: a human donor in a cohort sampled during active COVID-19.

The chain recombines TRBV5-3 with TRBJ1-2; 7 bases agree with TRBD1. TRBV5-3 is marked as an open reading frame, function uncertain. With V trimmed by 4 bases and J by 0 bases, 3 bases remained unmatched. CDR3 length: 14 residues. The CDR3 loop is CARSPGQPNYGYTF. In DNA, the CDR3 is TGTGCCAGAAGCCCGGGACAGCCTAACTATGGCTACACCTTC.

The genes are TRBV10-1 and TRBJ1-3, with D unclear. Trimming stripped 8 bases from V and 7 bases from J, with 12 bases between. This CDR3 has 12 residues. In germline, CDR1 is WNHNN, CDR2 SYGVQD (reference sequence). CDR3 in amino acids: CASGSGRNTIYF. The CDR3 nucleotides are TGCGCCAGCGGGTCGGGGAGGAACACCATATATTTT.

This chain connects TRBV24-1 to TRBJ1-1, with D possibly TRBD1 on 6 matching bases. V was shortened by 9 bases and J by 5 bases, with 18 bases between the two germline ends. Germline V gives CDR1 KGHDR, CDR2 SFDVKD. The CDR3 totals 14 residues. This CDR3 is CATQHSHRETEAFF. The CDR3 bases are TGTGCCACCCAACACTCGCACAGGGAGACTGAAGCTTTCTTT.

This chain joins TRBV2 and TRBJ1-3; 8 bases align to TRBD1. J was trimmed by 4 bases and V by 3 bases; bases with no gene match: 2. Germline V gene sequence: CDR1 SNHLY, CDR2 FYNNEI. The CDR3 has 14 amino acids. The CDR3 here is CASSDTGGGNTIYF. The CDR3 nucleotides are TGTGCCAGCAGTGATACAGGGGGGGGAAACACCATATATTTT.

The gene calls are TRBV6-5 and TRBJ1-3, with unresolved D. Germline V gene data show CDR1 as MNHEY and CDR2 as SVGAGI. Trimming removed 6 bases from V and 8 bases from J, with 8 bases in between. The CDR3 is made up of 11 amino acids. CDR3 amino acids: CASSQDYTIYF. In DNA, the CDR3 is TGTGCCAGCAGCCAGGATTACACCATATATTTT.

The chain is built from TRBV10-1 and TRBJ2-3; 12 bases map to TRBD2. Trimming at V came to 2 bases and at J to 6 bases, leaving 3 bases not matched to a gene. This CDR3 region has 15 residues. Germline CDR1 WNHNN, CDR2 SYGVQD (reference sequence). In DNA, the CDR3 is TGCGCCAGCAGTGAGGCTAGCGGGGGGGAGGATACGCAGTATTTT. Translating it yields CASSEASGGEDTQYF.

The V and J genes are TRBV6-4 and TRBJ2-4; a possible D gene is TRBD1 (5 bases). Germline assignment: CDR1 MRHNA and CDR2 SNTAGT. The CDR3 is made up of 15 amino acids. With 0 bases removed from V and 1 base from J, the gap between germline ends came to 7 bases. In DNA form, the CDR3 reads TGTGCCAGCAGTGACTCGAAGGGGGCCAAAAACATTCAGTACTTC. Translation gives CASSDSKGAKNIQYF.

The rearrangement links TRBV5-1 to TRBJ2-7; D is undetermined. The length of the CDR3 is 12 residues. Trimming removed 4 bases from V and 7 bases from J, with 12 bases in between. Looked up from germline, CDR1 is SGHRS and CDR2 is YFSETQ. The CDR3 coding sequence is TGCGCCAGCAGCCTAGACCCCAAGGAGCAGTACTTC. Translating it yields CASSLDPKEQYF.

The chain recombines TRBV19 with TRBJ1-4; TRBD1 agrees at 7 bases. The CDR3 runs to 15 residues. After removal of 7 bases from V and 5 bases from J, the junction contained 10 bases not matched to a gene. Germline CDR1 and CDR2: LNHDA and SQIVND (reference sequence). The CDR3 DNA is TGTGCCAGTAACCTACGACAGGGAAGAAATGAAAAACTGTTTTTT. Translating it yields CASNLRQGRNEKLFF.

The chain uses TRBV18 and TRBJ1-1; 10 positions agree with TRBD1. Germline assignment: CDR1 KGHSH and CDR2 LQKENI. The CDR3 runs 14 residues. The junction had 4 bases not matched to a gene; V was cut back by 4 bases and J by 5 bases. The CDR3 region is CASSRQGARTEAFF. The CDR3 DNA is TGTGCCAGCTCACGACAGGGGGCGAGGACTGAAGCTTTCTTT.

This sequence joins TRBV7-3 and TRBJ2-3; TRBD2 might be the D (6 bases). With 2 bases removed from V and 3 bases from J, the gap between germline ends came to 15 bases. The CDR3 has 16 amino acids. Germline V lookup: CDR1 SGHTA, CDR2 FQGTGA. The CDR3 spells CASSLFAGIGTDTQYF. In DNA, the CDR3 is TGTGCCAGCAGCTTATTTGCGGGGATTGGGACAGATACGCAGTATTTT.

J is TRBJ1-2 and V is TRBV12-3 or TRBV12-4; weak D call: TRBD1 (6 bases). CDR3 length: 12 amino acids. Trimming pared 2 bases from V and 6 bases from J, leaving 7 bases between. The chain's CDR3 is CASSLQGNGYTF. DNA for the CDR3: TGTGCCAGCAGTTTACAGGGGAATGGCTACACCTTC.

The chain joins TRBV12-3 or TRBV12-4 to TRBJ1-1, with a tentative D call TRBD1 (5 bases). V lost 11 bases and J 1 base, leaving 11 bases between the germline ends. CDR3 length equals 12 residues. CDR3 nucleotide sequence: TGTGCCGGCGGACACAGGAACACTGAAGCTTTCTTT. Translation gives CAGGHRNTEAFF.

The chain carries TRBV10-1 and TRBJ1-1, with D maybe TRBD1 (5 bases). V was clipped by 3 bases and J by 11 bases, with 10 bases between them. In germline, CDR1 is WNHNN, CDR2 SYGVQD (reference sequence). The CDR3 is 11 amino acids. This CDR3 reads CASSEAGVAFF. The CDR3 nucleotides are TGCGCCAGCAGTGAAGCGGGGGTGGCTTTCTTT.

The chain couples TRBV7-2 to TRBJ2-1; 7 nucleotides match TRBD1. This CDR3 contains 15 residues. V gave up 1 base and J gave up 4 bases; unmatched junction bases: 4. CDR1 SGHTA and CDR2 FQGNSA come from the germline V gene. CDR3 in amino acids: CASSLEGAQYNEQFF. CDR3 in DNA: TGTGCCAGCAGCTTAGAGGGGGCCCAATACAATGAGCAGTTCTTC.

CDR3 protein: CAWSGTSGAYNEQFF. DNA of the CDR3: TGTGCCTGGAGCGGTACTAGCGGGGCCTACAATGAGCAGTTCTTC. V gene TRBV30 combines with J gene TRBJ2-1, with 10 bases matching TRBD2. Losses at the gene ends were 3 bases for V and 2 bases for J; bases not matched to a gene: 4. The CDR3 is 15 amino acids. Germline CDR1 is GTSNPN and CDR2 is SVGIG (reference sequence).

This clone was picked up a small number of times. The chain combines TRBV4-1 with TRBJ2-3; D uncertain. Looked up from germline, CDR1 is MGHRA and CDR2 is YSYEKL. This CDR3 is 15 amino acids long. The germline V and J ends were trimmed by 4 bases and 0 bases, with 11 bases remaining between them. DNA of the CDR3: TGCGCCAGCAGCCGCGCGCGAACTAGCACAGATACGCAGTATTTT. The encoded protein is CASSRARTSTDTQYF.

V gene TRBV2 combines with J gene TRBJ2-5; a weak D match, TRBD1 (6 bases). The CDR3 has 12 amino acids. The V end was cut by 5 bases, the J end by 5 bases, with 9 bases between. Germline V gives CDR1 SNHLY, CDR2 FYNNEI. The CDR3 nucleotides read TGTGCCAGCAGTCTACAGGGCGAGACCCAGTACTTC. It translates to CASSLQGETQYF.

The chain recombines TRBV5-4 with TRBJ2-1; 9 bases align to TRBD2. This CDR3 region has 16 residues. V was clipped by 2 bases and J by 1 base; unmatched bases: 4. Per germline, CDR1 SGHNT and CDR2 YYREEE (reference sequence). CDR3 coding DNA: TGTGCCAGCAGCTTAGCAGCGGGGGGATCCTACAATGAGCAGTTCTTC. This translates into CASSLAAGGSYNEQFF.

The rearrangement joins TRBV4-1 to TRBJ1-2; a possible D gene is TRBD1 (6 bases). The V and J ends lost 6 bases and 6 bases respectively, with 14 bases between them. The germline V gene encodes CDR1 MGHRA and CDR2 YSYEKL. The CDR3 sequence is 13 residues long. The chain's CDR3 is CASSIQGRDGYTF. CDR3 in DNA: TGCGCCAGCAGTATACAGGGTAGGGATGGCTACACCTTC.

The table lists this clone with a count of one. The chain uses TRBV29-1 and TRBJ2-7; 14 bases are a match to TRBD2. Germline trimming cut 7 bases from V and 5 bases from J; bases unmatched to any gene: 7. The CDR3 is made up of 14 amino acids. Germline CDR1 is SQVTM and CDR2 is ANQGSEA. The CDR3 nucleotides read TGCAGCGCCCTGACTAGCGGGGGGGCCCACGAGCAGTACTTC. This codes for CSALTSGGAHEQYF.

The chain uses TRBV6-5 and TRBJ2-7; no definite D call. Germline V gene lookup returns CDR1 MNHEY and CDR2 SVGAGI. With 0 bases removed from V and 5 bases from J, the gap between germline ends came to 11 bases. CDR3 length: 14 amino acids. CDR3 coding DNA: TGTGCCAGCAGTTACTCGTCCAGTCAGAACGAGCAGTACTTC. Amino acids: CASSYSSSQNEQYF.

This rearrangement joins TRBV3-1 (or the pseudogene TRBV3-2) to TRBJ1-1; 8 bases are shared with TRBD1. The CDR3 length is 14 residues. The junction had 8 bases not matched to a gene; V was cut back by 7 bases and J by 4 bases. Per the germline V gene, CDR1 is LGHDT and CDR2 is YNNKEL (reference sequence). The CDR3: CASILQGVGTEAFF. CDR3 coding DNA: TGTGCCAGCATTCTACAGGGGGTCGGCACTGAAGCTTTCTTT.

The rearrangement uses TRBV5-1 and TRBJ1-1, with D unresolved. The CDR3 is made up of 15 amino acids. Germline V CDR1 and CDR2: SGHRS, YFSETQ. V lost 0 bases to trimming and J lost 0 bases, with 9 bases between them. CDR3 in DNA: TGCGCCAGCAGCTTGGGGAGCGCTATGAACACTGAAGCTTTCTTT. It specifies CASSLGSAMNTEAFF.

This chain joins TRBV28 and TRBJ2-7; 13 nucleotides align to TRBD2. V was clipped by 5 bases and J by 3 bases; unmatched bases: 4. Germline V gene sequence: CDR1 MDHEN, CDR2 SYDVKM. CDR3 length: 15 residues. CDR3 nucleotide sequence: TGTGCCAGCAGTATCGGGACTAGCGGGGTCTACGAGCAGTACTTC. Its translation: CASSIGTSGVYEQYF.

In DNA form, the CDR3 reads TGTGCCAGTAGCCAAGCCCCCGGACAGGACTACACCGGGGAGCTGTTTTTT. Encoded protein: CASSQAPGQDYTGELFF. The chain uses TRBV19 and TRBJ2-2, with 7 nucleotides matching TRBD1. Germline lookup yields CDR1 LNHDA and CDR2 SQIVND (reference sequence). This CDR3 region has 17 residues. The V gene end was trimmed by 6 bases and the J gene end by 3 bases; junction bases not matched to a gene: 13.

The chain joins TRBV14 to TRBJ1-6; the D gene is possibly TRBD1 (5 bases). Germline CDR1 is SGHDN and CDR2 is FVKESK. V dropped 0 bases and J dropped 7 bases, with 7 bases sitting between them. The CDR3 is made up of 14 amino acids. The DNA of the CDR3 is TGTGCCAGCAGCCAAGAGACAGAAAATTCACCCCTCCACTTT. Translated: CASSQETENSPLHF.

A few counts support this clone. This rearrangement joins TRBV7-9 to TRBJ2-7; perhaps TRBD1 as D (6 bases). Per germline, CDR1 SEHNR and CDR2 FQNEAQ (reference sequence). The V end lost 1 base, the J end lost 6 bases, and 16 bases lay between the germline ends. The CDR3 loop spans 15 amino acids. The DNA of the CDR3 is TGTGCCAGCAGCTTAGGAGGGGGTCCGTCGGGCGAGCAGTACTTC. Translating it yields CASSLGGGPSGEQYF.